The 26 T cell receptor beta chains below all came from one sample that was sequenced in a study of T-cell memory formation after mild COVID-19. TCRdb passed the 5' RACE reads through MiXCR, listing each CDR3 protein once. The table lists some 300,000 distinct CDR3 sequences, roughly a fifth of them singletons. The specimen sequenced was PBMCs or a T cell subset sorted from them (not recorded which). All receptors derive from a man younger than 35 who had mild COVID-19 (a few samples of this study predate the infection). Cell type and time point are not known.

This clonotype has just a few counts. CDR3 loop: CASSLEKGGSGANVLTF. The CDR3, as DNA: TGCGCCAGCAGCCTCGAGAAGGGGGGCTCTGGGGCCAACGTCCTGACTTTC. V is TRBV4-3 and J is TRBJ2-6; the D gene could be TRBD1 or TRBD2 (6 bases each). Trimming took off 4 bases at V and 0 bases at J, with 13 bases between the two ends. CDR3 length: 17 amino acids. Germline V gives CDR1 LGHNA, CDR2 YSLEER.

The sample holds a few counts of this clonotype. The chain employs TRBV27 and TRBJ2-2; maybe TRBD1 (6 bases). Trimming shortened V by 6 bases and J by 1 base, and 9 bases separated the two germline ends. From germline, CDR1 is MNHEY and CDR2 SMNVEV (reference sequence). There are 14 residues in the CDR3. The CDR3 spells CASSRQVNTGELFF. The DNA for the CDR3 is TGTGCCAGCAGCCGACAGGTGAACACCGGGGAGCTGTTTTTT.

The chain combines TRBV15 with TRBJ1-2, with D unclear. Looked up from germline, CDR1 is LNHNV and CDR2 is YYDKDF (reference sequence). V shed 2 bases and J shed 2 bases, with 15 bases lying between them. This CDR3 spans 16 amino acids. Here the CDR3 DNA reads TGTGCCACCAGCAGAAGGGTCGAGGTCTCAAACTATGGCTACACCTTC. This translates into CATSRRVEVSNYGYTF.

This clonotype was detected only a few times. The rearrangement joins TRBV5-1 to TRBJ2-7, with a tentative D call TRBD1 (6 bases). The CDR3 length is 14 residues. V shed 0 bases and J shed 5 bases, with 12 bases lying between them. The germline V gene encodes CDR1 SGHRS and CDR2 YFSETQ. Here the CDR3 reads CASSLVQGVDEQYF. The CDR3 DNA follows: TGCGCCAGCAGCTTGGTACAGGGAGTCGACGAGCAGTACTTC.

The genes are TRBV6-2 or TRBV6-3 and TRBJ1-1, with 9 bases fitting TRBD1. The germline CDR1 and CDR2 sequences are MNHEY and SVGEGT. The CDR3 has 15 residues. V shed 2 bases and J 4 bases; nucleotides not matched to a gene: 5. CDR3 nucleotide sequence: TGTGCCAGCAGTTACCCCGGACAGGGGTTCACTGAAGCTTTCTTT. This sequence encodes CASSYPGQGFTEAFF.

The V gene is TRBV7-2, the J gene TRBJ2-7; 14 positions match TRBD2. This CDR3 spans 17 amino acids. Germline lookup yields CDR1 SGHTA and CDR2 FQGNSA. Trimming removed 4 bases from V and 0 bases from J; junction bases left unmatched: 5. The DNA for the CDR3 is TGTGCCAGCAGCTATAGCGGGACTAGCGGGGGCTCCTACGAGCAGTACGTC. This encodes CASSYSGTSGGSYEQYV.

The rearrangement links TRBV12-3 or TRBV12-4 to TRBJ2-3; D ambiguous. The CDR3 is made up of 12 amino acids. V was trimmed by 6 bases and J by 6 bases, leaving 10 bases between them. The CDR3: CASSPPMDTQYF. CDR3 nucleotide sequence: TGTGCCAGCAGCCCCCCAATGGATACGCAGTATTTT.

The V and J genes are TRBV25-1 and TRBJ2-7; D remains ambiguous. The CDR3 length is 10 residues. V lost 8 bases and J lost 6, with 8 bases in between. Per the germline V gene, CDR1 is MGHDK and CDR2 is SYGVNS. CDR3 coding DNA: TGTGCCAGCTTCATACGCGAGCAGTACGTC. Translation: CASFIREQYV.

The DNA of the CDR3 is TGTGCCAGCAGCTTAGAGGCCGGGTCACCCCTCCACTTT. Protein sequence: CASSLEAGSPLHF. V gene TRBV7-2 combines with J gene TRBJ1-6, with D unresolved. V was pared by 1 base and J by 10 bases, with 8 bases between. The CDR3 runs to 13 residues. The germline V gene has CDR1 SGHTA and CDR2 FQGNSA.

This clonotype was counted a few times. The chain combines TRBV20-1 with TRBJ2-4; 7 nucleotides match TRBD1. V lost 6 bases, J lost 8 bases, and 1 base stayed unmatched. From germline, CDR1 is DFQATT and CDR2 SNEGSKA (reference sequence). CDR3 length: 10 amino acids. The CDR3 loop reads CSARGYIQYF. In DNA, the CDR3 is TGCAGTGCCAGGGGGTACATTCAGTACTTC.

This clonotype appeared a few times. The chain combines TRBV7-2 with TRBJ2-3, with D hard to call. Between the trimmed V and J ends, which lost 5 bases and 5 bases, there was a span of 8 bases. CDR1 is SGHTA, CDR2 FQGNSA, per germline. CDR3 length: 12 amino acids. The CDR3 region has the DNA TGTGCCAGCAGCCCCTCGATAGATACGCAGTATTTT. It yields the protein CASSPSIDTQYF.

Written as DNA, the CDR3 is TGTGCCAGCAGTCGACAGGGGACTGAAAAACTGTTTTTT. Protein product: CASSRQGTEKLFF. The chain joins TRBV2 to TRBJ1-4; 8 bases align to TRBD1. Trimming cost V 5 bases and J 7 bases; bases outside gene matches: 3. CDR3 length equals 13 residues. CDR1 SNHLY and CDR2 FYNNEI come from the germline V gene.

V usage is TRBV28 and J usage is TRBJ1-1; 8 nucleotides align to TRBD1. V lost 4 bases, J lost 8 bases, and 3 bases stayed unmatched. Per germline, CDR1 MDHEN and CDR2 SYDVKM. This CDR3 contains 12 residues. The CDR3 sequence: CASSSRDREAFF. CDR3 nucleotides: TGTGCCAGCAGTTCCCGGGACAGGGAAGCTTTCTTT.

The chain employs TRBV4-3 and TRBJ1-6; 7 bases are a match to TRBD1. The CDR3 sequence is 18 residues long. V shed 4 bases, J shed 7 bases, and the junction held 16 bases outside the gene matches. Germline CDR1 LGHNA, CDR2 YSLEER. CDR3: CASSLENLMTGRNSPLHF. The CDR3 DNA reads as TGCGCCAGCAGCCTCGAAAACCTCATGACAGGGCGGAATTCACCCCTCCACTTT.

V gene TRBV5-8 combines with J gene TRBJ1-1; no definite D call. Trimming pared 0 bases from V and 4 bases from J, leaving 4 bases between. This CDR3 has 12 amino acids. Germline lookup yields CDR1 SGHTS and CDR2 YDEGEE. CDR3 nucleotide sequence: TGTGCCAGCAGCTTGGCGTTCACTGAAGCTTTCTTT. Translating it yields CASSLAFTEAFF.

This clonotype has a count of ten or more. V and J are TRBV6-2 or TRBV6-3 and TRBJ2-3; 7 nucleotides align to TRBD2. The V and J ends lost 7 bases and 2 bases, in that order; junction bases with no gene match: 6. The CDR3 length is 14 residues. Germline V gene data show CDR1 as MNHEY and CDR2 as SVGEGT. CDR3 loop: CASNRAGSTDTQYF. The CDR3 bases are TGTGCCAGCAATAGAGCGGGGTCCACAGATACGCAGTATTTT.

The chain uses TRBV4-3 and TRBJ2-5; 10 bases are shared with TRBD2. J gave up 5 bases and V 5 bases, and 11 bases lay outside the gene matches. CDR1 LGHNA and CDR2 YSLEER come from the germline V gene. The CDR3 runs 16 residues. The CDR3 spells CASSNGLAANRETQYF. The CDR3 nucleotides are TGCGCCAGCAGCAACGGACTAGCGGCCAACAGGGAGACCCAGTACTTC.

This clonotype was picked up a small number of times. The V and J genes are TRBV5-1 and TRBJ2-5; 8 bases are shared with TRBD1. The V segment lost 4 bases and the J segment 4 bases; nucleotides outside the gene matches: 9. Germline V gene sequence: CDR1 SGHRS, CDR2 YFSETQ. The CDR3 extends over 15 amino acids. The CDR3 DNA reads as TGCGCCAGCAGCCCGTTAATAGGACAGGGAGAGACCCAGTACTTC. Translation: CASSPLIGQGETQYF.

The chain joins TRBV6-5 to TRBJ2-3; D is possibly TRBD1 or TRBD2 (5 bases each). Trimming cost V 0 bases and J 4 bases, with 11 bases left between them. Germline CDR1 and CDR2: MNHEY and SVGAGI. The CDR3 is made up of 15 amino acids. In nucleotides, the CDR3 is TGTGCCAGCAGTTACTCGGGACGCGCGGCAGATACGCAGTATTTT. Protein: CASSYSGRAADTQYF.

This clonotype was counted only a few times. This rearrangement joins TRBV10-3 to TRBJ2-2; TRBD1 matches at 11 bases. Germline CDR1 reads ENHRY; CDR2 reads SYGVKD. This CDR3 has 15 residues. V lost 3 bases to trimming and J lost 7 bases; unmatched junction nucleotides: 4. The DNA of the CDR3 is TGTGCCATCAGTGATGGGACAGGGGGAAACGGGGAGCTGTTTTTT. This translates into CAISDGTGGNGELFF.

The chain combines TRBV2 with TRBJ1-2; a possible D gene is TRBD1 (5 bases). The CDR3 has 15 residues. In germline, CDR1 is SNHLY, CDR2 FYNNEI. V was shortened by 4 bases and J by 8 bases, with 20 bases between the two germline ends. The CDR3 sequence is CASSVSRQGIAGYTF. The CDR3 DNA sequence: TGTGCCAGCAGTGTTTCCCGCCAGGGCATTGCAGGCTACACCTTC.

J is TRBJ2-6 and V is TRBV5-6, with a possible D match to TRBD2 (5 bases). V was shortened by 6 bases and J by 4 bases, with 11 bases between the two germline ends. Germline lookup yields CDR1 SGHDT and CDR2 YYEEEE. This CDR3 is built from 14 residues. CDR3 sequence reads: CASIPAGGANVLTF. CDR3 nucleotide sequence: TGTGCCAGCATACCCGCGGGCGGGGCCAACGTCCTGACTTTC.

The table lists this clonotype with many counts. CDR3 bases: TGCGCCAGCACCGCAGGGCCCTCTGGGGCCAACGTCCTGACTTTC. It specifies CASTAGPSGANVLTF. The chain couples TRBV5-1 to TRBJ2-6; a weak D match, TRBD1 (5 bases). Germline CDR1 SGHRS, CDR2 YFSETQ. Trimming stripped 6 bases from V and 0 bases from J, with 10 bases between. CDR3 length: 15 amino acids.

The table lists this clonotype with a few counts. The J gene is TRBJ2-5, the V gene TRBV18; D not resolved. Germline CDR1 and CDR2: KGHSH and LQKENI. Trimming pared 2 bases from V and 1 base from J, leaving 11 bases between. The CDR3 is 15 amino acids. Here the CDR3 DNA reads TGTGCCAGCTCACCAAACGACCCTCTCCAAGAGACCCAGTACTTC. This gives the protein CASSPNDPLQETQYF.

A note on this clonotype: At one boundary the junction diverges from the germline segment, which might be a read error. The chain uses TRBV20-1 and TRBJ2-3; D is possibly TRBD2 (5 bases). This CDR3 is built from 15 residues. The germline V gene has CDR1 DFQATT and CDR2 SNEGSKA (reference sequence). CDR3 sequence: CSARDGRGHSDTQCF. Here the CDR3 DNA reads TGCAGTGCTAGAGATGGTCGAGGGCACAGTGATACGCAGTGTTTT.

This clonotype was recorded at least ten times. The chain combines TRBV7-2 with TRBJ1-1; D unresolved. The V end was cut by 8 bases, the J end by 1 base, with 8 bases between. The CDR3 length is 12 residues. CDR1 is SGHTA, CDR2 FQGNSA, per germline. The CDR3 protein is CASGTWNTEAFF. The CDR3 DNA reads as TGTGCCAGCGGTACGTGGAACACTGAAGCTTTCTTT. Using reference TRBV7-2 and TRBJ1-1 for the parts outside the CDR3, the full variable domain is GAGVSQSPSNKVTEKGKDVELRCDPISGHTALYWYRQSLGQGLEFLIYFQGNSAPDKSGLPSDRFSAERTGGSVSTLTIQRTQQEDSAVYLCASGTWNTEAFFGQGTRLTVV.